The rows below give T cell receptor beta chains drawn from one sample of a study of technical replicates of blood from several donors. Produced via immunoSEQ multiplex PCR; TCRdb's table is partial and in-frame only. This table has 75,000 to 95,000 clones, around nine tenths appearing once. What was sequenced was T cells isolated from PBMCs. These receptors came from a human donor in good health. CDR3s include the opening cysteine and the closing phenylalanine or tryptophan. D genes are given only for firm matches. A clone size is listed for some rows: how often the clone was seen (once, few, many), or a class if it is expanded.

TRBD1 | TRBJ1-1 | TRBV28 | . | TGTGCCAGCAGTCCGGGAACCGGGACAGGAGAAAAGGAAAGAGCTTTCTTT | CASSPGTGTGEKERAFF
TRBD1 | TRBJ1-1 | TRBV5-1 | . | TGCGCCAGCAGCGGAAACAGGGGATCGGTGAACACTGAAGCTTTCTTT | CASSGNRGSVNTEAFF
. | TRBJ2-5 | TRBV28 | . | TGTGCCAGCAGTTTAATGGGGAGTGGGACCCAGTACTTC | CASSLMGSGTQYF
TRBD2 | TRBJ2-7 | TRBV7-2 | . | TGTGCCAGCAGCATTGGGACTAGCGGTATCTACGAGCAGTACTTC | CASSIGTSGIYEQYF
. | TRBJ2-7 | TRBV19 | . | TGTGCCAGTAGTATGCGGAGGTCCTACGAGCAGTACTTC | CASSMRRSYEQYF
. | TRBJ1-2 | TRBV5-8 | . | TGTGCCAGCAGCCTTTTTGAGGGCACTGGCTACACCTTC | CASSLFEGTGYTF
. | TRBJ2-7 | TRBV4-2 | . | TGTGCCAGCAGCCAAGGATACAGGGAGACCTACGAGCAGTACTTC | CASSQGYRETYEQYF
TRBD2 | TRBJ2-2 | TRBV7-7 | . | TGTGCTAGCAGCCCCGGACTAGCGGGAGGTGGGGAGCTGTTTTTT | CASSPGLAGGGELFF
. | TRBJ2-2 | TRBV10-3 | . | TGTGCCATCTCGTGGGACTTGGACCAGGGTAACAACACCGGGGAGCTGTTTTTT | CAISWDLDQGNNTGELFF
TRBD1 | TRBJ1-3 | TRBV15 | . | TGTGCCACCAGCAGAGATGACAGGGAAGGAAACACCATATATTTT | CATSRDDREGNTIYF
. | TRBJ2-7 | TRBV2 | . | TGTGCCAGCAGTCCCTCCGTAGGGGCGCGCGAGCAGTACTTC | CASSPSVGAREQYF
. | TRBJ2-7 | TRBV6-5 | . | TGTGCCAGCAGTTACTCCCGACAGGACTACGAGCAGTACTTC | CASSYSRQDYEQYF
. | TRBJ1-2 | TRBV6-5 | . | TGTGCCAGCAGTTCTAGGAGGGGCTACACCTTC | CASSSRRGYTF
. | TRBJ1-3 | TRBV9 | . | TGTGCCAGCAGCGTAGGGTCTACGGGGGGAAACACCATATATTTT | CASSVGSTGGNTIYF
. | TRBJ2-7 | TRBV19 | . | TGTGCCAGTAGTATAAGGGAACAGGTAGATACCTACGAGCAGTACTTC | CASSIREQVDTYEQYF
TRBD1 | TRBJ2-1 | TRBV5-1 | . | TGCGCCAGCAGCTTGGCGGGACAGGGTTCCTACAATGAGCAGTTCTTC | CASSLAGQGSYNEQFF
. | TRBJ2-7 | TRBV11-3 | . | TGTGCCAGCAGCTTAGGCCTCGGGAGCGAGCAGTACTTC | CASSLGLGSEQYF
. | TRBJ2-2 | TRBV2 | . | TGTGCCAGCGGGCCCCTCGGGGACACCGGGGAGCTGTTTTTT | CASGPLGDTGELFF
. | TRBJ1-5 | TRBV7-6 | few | TGTGCCAGCAGCTCGAGCAGAGGGATGGGCAATCAGCCCCAGCATTTT | CASSSSRGMGNQPQHF
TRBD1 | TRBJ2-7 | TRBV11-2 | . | TGTGCCAGCAGCTTAGGACAGGGGGGGACCTACGAGCAGTACTTC | CASSLGQGGTYEQYF
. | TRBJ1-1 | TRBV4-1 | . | TGCGCCAGCAACCAAGAAAATTTCAGGGGTGAAGCTTTCTTT | CASNQENFRGEAFF
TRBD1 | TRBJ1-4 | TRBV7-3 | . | TGTGCCAGCAGCTTAACAGGGGGCGATGAAAAACTGTTTTTT | CASSLTGGDEKLFF
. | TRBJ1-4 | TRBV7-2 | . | TGTGCCAGCAGCTTAGATCCAGCAACTAATGAAAAACTGTTTTTT | CASSLDPATNEKLFF
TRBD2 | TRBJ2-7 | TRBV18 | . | TGTGCCAGCTCACCGGGACTAGCGGGAGTCGAGCAGTACTTC | CASSPGLAGVEQYF
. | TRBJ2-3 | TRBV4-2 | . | TGTGCCAGCAGCCAAGATAGGACTCTAGCGCACTTAAGCACAGATACGCAGTATTTT | CASSQDRTLAHLSTDTQYF
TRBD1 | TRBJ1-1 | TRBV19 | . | TGTGCCAGTAGTCTGGGACAGGGGAACACTGAAGCTTTCTTT | CASSLGQGNTEAFF
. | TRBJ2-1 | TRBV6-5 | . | TGTGCCAGCAGTCGAGACAATGAGCAGTTCTTC | CASSRDNEQFF
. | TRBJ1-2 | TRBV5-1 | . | TGCGCCAGCAGCCCCGCAGGGGCTACTAACTATGGCTACACCTTC | CASSPAGATNYGYTF
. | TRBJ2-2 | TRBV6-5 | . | TGTGCCAGCAGTTACTCGATTTCAGGGAACACCGGGGAGCTGTTTTTT | CASSYSISGNTGELFF
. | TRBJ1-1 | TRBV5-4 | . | TGTGCCAGCAAAGAGGGGAACACTGAAGCTTTCTTT | CASKEGNTEAFF
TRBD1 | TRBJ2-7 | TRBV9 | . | TGTGCCAGCAGCCCTGGGACAGGGGGGCCCTACGAGCAGTACTTC | CASSPGTGGPYEQYF
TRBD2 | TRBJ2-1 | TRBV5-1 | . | TGCGCCAGCAGCTTGGCCCTAGCGGGAGAGCAAAGTGAGCAGTTCTTC | CASSLALAGEQSEQFF
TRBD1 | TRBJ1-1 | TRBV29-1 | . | TGCAGCGCTCAGACAGGGGGTGGGACTGAAGCTTTCTTT | CSAQTGGGTEAFF
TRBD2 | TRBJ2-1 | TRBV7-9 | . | TGTGCCAGCAGCTTGACTAGCGCGAACAATGAGCAGTTCTTC | CASSLTSANNEQFF
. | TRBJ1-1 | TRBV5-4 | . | TGTGCCAGCAGCCAAGACAGGTTGAACACTGAAGCTTTCTTT | CASSQDRLNTEAFF
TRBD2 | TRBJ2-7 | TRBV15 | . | TGTGCCACCAGCAGAGAAGGGACTAGCGGGACAAATTACGAGCAGTACTTC | CATSREGTSGTNYEQYF
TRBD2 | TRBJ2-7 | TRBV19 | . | TGTGCCAGTAGTAGGGGGGGGGCCTACGAGCAGTACTTC | CASSRGGAYEQYF
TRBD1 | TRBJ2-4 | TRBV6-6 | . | TGTGCCAGCAGTTATCCAACAGGGGTAGCCAAAAACATTCAGTACTTC | CASSYPTGVAKNIQYF
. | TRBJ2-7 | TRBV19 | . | TGTGCCAGTAGTTACCGGGACTCGAGCTACGAGCAGTACTTC | CASSYRDSSYEQYF
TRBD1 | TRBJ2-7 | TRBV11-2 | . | TGTGCCAGCAGCCCGCCGGGACAGGGGGCCTACGAGCAGTACTTC | CASSPPGQGAYEQYF
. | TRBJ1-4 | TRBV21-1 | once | TGTGCCAGCAGCAAAGGACGGTTCGGGGGGCGGGATGAAAAACTGTTTTTT | CASSKGRFGGRDEKLFF
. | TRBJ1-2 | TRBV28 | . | TGTGCCAGCGCCCGAAACAGGGCGATCTATGGCTACACCTTC | CASARNRAIYGYTF
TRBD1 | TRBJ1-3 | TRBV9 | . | TGTGCCAGCAGCGCAACAGGGGCGGCTGGAAACACCATATATTTT | CASSATGAAGNTIYF
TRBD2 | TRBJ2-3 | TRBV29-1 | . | TGCAGCGCCGCACCCCCTAGCGGGAGCCCAGATACGCAGTATTTT | CSAAPPSGSPDTQYF
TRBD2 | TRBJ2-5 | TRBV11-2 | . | TGTGCCAGCAGCCTACGGGGGCTAGCGGGAGCAGAGACCCAGTACTTC | CASSLRGLAGAETQYF
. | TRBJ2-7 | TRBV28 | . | TGTGCCAGCAGTTTACAGGGATCCTCCTACGAGCAGTACTTC | CASSLQGSSYEQYF
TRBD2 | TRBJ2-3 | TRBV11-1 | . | TGTGCCAGCAGCATGGGACTAGCGGGAGAAGGTGATACGCAGTATTTT | CASSMGLAGEGDTQYF
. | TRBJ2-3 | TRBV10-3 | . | TGTGCCACCGGGGGCAGGGAGGGCAGCACAGATACGCAGTATTTT | CATGGREGSTDTQYF
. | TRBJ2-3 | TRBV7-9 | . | TGTGCCAGCAGCTTAGGTCTAGCTCTTACAGATACGCAGTATTTT | CASSLGLALTDTQYF